This T cell receptor beta chain was found in a study of human T cells and chemical hapten exposure. The overall study: Doses of diphenylcyclopropenone went to the patients' scalps weekly throughout the roughly 22-week study. The patch tests put 0.01% DPC on the skin of the upper back and were read 6 days later.

Each CDR3 protein is one row after TCRdb ran MiXCR on the RACE reads. The sample shows about 260,000 distinct CDR3 sequences, 7% to 10% of them seen only once. V lost 2 bases to trimming and J lost 4 bases, with 10 bases between them. Germline values: CDR1 SGDLS, CDR2 YYNGEE. The length of the CDR3 is 14 residues. As for time point: pre-sensitization, week 0. The treatment was: therapeutic diphenylcyclopropenone sensitization with weekly scalp DPC. The V call is TRBV9, the J call TRBJ2-1; D may be TRBD2 (5 bases). The sequences come from whole blood, collected in connection with sensitization to the hapten diphenylcyclopropenone (DPC). This receptor was taken from a middle-aged woman with alopecia areata. Some clones in this sample may be carry-over from other donors' samples. For the CDR3, the DNA is TGTGCCAGCAGCGTTGCTAGCAGATACAATGAGCAGTTCTTC. Translated, it gives CASSVASRYNEQFF.